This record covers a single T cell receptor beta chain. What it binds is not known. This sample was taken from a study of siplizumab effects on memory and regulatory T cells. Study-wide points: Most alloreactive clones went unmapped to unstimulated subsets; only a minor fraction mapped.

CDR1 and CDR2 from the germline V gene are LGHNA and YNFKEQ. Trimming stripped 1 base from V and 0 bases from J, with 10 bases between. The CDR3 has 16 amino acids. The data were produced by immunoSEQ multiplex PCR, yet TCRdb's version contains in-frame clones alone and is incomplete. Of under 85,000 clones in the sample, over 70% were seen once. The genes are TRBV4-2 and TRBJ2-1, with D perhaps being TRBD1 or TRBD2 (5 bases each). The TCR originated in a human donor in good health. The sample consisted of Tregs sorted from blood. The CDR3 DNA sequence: TGTGCCAGCAGCCAAGTAGGGACGGTCTCCTACAATGAGCAGTTCTTC. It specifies CASSQVGTVSYNEQFF.